This passage covers 12 T cell receptor beta chains from one sample sequenced in a study of T cell changes during pregnancy in multiple sclerosis. The assay was immunoSEQ multiplex PCR, and TCRdb's table has in-frame clones only and misses some. The profile shows about 40,000 clones, around nine tenths of them singletons. Sequenced here: peripheral blood, sampled before pregnancy. These receptors came from a female donor with multiple sclerosis, enrolled in a pregnancy study.

This sequence joins TRBV10-3 and TRBJ2-7, with 7 bases identical to TRBD2. The germline V gene encodes CDR1 ENHRY and CDR2 SYGVKD. The V and J ends lost 4 bases and 3 bases, in that order; junction bases with no gene match: 9. There are 15 residues in the CDR3. The CDR3 nucleotides are TGTGCCATCAGTGGGGCGGCTAGCGGTCTCTACGAGCAGTACTTC. Protein: CAISGAASGLYEQYF.

This rearrangement joins TRBV6-5 to TRBJ2-5; weak D call: TRBD1 (6 bases). V was clipped by 4 bases and J by 1 base, with 16 bases between them. Looked up from germline, CDR1 is MNHEY and CDR2 is SVGAGI. The CDR3 runs 16 residues. In nucleotides, the CDR3 is TGTGCCAGCAGTTCCACGGGACAAAACTTCCAAGAGACCCAGTACTTC. Its protein product is CASSSTGQNFQETQYF.

The chain uses TRBV27 and TRBJ1-5, with 11 bases identical to TRBD1. The V segment lost 6 bases and the J segment 3 bases; nucleotides outside the gene matches: 4. This CDR3 is 15 amino acids long. In germline, CDR1 is MNHEY, CDR2 SMNVEV (reference sequence). CDR3: CASRGTGGYNQPQHF. CDR3 DNA sequence: TGTGCCAGCAGGGGGACAGGGGGATACAATCAGCCCCAGCATTTT.

The chain links TRBV5-1 to TRBJ2-7; 9 nucleotides align to TRBD1. Germline CDR1 SGHRS, CDR2 YFSETQ. The V and J ends lost 4 bases and 4 bases, in that order; junction bases with no gene match: 6. This CDR3 is 14 amino acids long. The CDR3 spells CASSMDRGGYEQYF. For the CDR3, the DNA is TGCGCCAGCAGCATGGACAGGGGTGGGTACGAGCAGTACTTC.

This rearrangement joins TRBV13 to TRBJ2-1; D possibly corresponds to TRBD1 (5 bases). CDR1 and CDR2 (germline): PRHDT, FYEKMQ (reference sequence). CDR3 size: 17 residues. The V and J ends lost 8 bases and 4 bases respectively, with 24 bases between them. The CDR3 nucleotides are TGTGCCAGCGGTAACGGACAAACGCTGCAAGGGTACAATGAGCAGTTCTTC. It is translated as CASGNGQTLQGYNEQFF.

This chain uses TRBV7-9 with TRBJ2-1, with D maybe TRBD1 (5 bases). The CDR3 runs 14 residues. Germline V gives CDR1 SEHNR, CDR2 FQNEAQ (reference sequence). Between the trimmed V and J ends, which lost 1 base and 11 bases, there was a span of 15 bases. The CDR3 nucleotides read TGTGCCAGCAGCTTAGATGGGCAGGGCCGCCAGCAGTTCTTC. This sequence encodes CASSLDGQGRQQFF.

The rearrangement joins TRBV4-2 to TRBJ1-4; 7 positions agree with TRBD1. V gave up 0 bases and J gave up 4 bases; unmatched junction bases: 5. The CDR3 totals 16 residues. Germline CDR1 is LGHNA and CDR2 is YNFKEQ. The DNA of the CDR3 is TGTGCCAGCAGCCAAGATCCCCAGGGGGGTAATGAAAAACTGTTTTTT. This encodes CASSQDPQGGNEKLFF.

V is TRBV28 and J is TRBJ1-1, with D unresolved. This CDR3 spans 13 amino acids. Trimming cost V 5 bases and J 2 bases, with 9 bases left between them. Germline-derived CDR1 and CDR2 are MDHEN and SYDVKM. The CDR3 spells CASSLTYNTEAFF. The DNA of the CDR3 is TGTGCCAGCAGTCTGACATATAACACTGAAGCTTTCTTT.

The chain employs TRBV28 and TRBJ2-7, with D hard to call. The CDR3 runs to 12 residues. Germline lookup yields CDR1 MDHEN and CDR2 SYDVKM. The germline V and J ends were trimmed by 3 bases and 6 bases, with 9 bases remaining between them. The CDR3 DNA reads TGTGCCAGCAGTTTGGCCCCTTCCGAGCAGTACTTC. Translated: CASSLAPSEQYF.

The gene calls are TRBV11-2 and TRBJ1-4; 9 nucleotides match TRBD1. The length of the CDR3 is 15 residues. CDR1 and CDR2 from the germline V gene are SGHAT and FQNNGV. The V segment lost 1 base and the J segment 8 bases; nucleotides outside the gene matches: 5. CDR3 residues: CASSLVQGAKEKLFF. CDR3 sequence (DNA): TGTGCCAGCAGCTTAGTACAGGGGGCAAAGGAAAAACTGTTTTTT.

The CDR3 coding sequence is TGCGCCAGTAACTGGGGACAGGGAGAGACCCAGTACTTC. It codes for CASNWGQGETQYF. The chain is built from TRBV10-1 and TRBJ2-5; 9 bases are a match to TRBD1. The CDR3 covers 13 residues. The V and J ends lost 9 bases and 4 bases, in that order; junction bases with no gene match: 6. The V gene's germline CDR1 is WNHNN and CDR2 SYGVQD (reference sequence).

The chain is built from TRBV30 and TRBJ1-1; D gene ambiguous. In germline, CDR1 is GTSNPN, CDR2 SVGIG (reference sequence). CDR3 length equals 13 residues. Trimming cost V 4 bases and J 3 bases, with 12 bases left between them. CDR3 in DNA: TGTGCCTGGAATGTGGAACGGGACACTGAAGCTTTCTTT. It yields the protein CAWNVERDTEAFF.